These T cell receptor beta chains were read from a single sample in a study of long-term antiretroviral therapy in people with HIV. TCRdb keeps only in-frame clones here, not all; method: immunoSEQ multiplex PCR. This table holds 22,000 or so clones, under 85% found once. Sequencing used unsorted PBMCs, obtained 0.5 years before starting antiretroviral therapy. These receptors originate from a man aged 40-49 years with HIV. The CDR3 runs from the conserved cysteine through the conserved F or W. D genes are given only for firm matches. Rows give clone size only sometimes, using once, few, many, or a class for an expanded clone.

v_gene: TRBV6-5
abundance: .
d_gene: TRBD2
j_gene: TRBJ2-3
CDR3nt: TGTGCCAGCAGTTATCGCGGGGGGCTGGGAACAGATACGCAGTATTTT
CDR3aa: CASSYRGGLGTDTQYF

v_gene: TRBV5-1
abundance: once
d_gene: .
j_gene: TRBJ1-6
CDR3nt: TGCGCCAGCAGCTTAAATACAGGGACGAATTCACCCCTCCACTTT
CDR3aa: CASSLNTGTNSPLHF

v_gene: TRBV6-5
abundance: .
d_gene: TRBD2
j_gene: TRBJ2-2
CDR3nt: TGTGCCAGCAGTAGCGGGACCCATACCGGGGAGCTGTTTTTT
CDR3aa: CASSSGTHTGELFF

v_gene: TRBV14
abundance: medium-sized
d_gene: .
j_gene: TRBJ2-4
CDR3nt: TGTGCCAGCAGCCCTACGGGGGCTGAGGGCAAAAACATTCAGTACTTC
CDR3aa: CASSPTGAEGKNIQYF

v_gene: TRBV5-4
abundance: .
d_gene: .
j_gene: TRBJ1-2
CDR3nt: TGTGCCAGCAGCTCTGGGGTAGGGAGGCTCGGTGATGGTGGCTACACCTTC
CDR3aa: CASSSGVGRLGDGGYTF

v_gene: TRBV5-4
abundance: .
d_gene: TRBD1
j_gene: TRBJ2-2
CDR3nt: TGTGCCAGCAGTTGGGACAGCCAACTGCGGGAGCTGTTTTTT
CDR3aa: CASSWDSQLRELFF

v_gene: TRBV13
abundance: medium-sized
d_gene: .
j_gene: TRBJ1-6
CDR3nt: TGTGCCAGCCGCCTGAAGGGGAGTTATAATTCACCCCTCCACTTT
CDR3aa: CASRLKGSYNSPLHF

v_gene: TRBV13
abundance: once
d_gene: .
j_gene: TRBJ1-2
CDR3nt: TGTGCCAGCAGCTCGAATGAGGCTGGATACACCTTC
CDR3aa: CASSSNEAGYTF

v_gene: TRBV14
abundance: .
d_gene: TRBD1
j_gene: TRBJ1-4
CDR3nt: TGTGCCAGCAGCTTTCGACAGGGTGAAAAACTGTTTTTT
CDR3aa: CASSFRQGEKLFF

v_gene: TRBV5-1
abundance: .
d_gene: TRBD2
j_gene: TRBJ2-1
CDR3nt: TGCGCCAGCAGCTCCCCGAGTAGCGGGGGGCATCCCTACAATGAGCAGTTCTTC
CDR3aa: CASSSPSSGGHPYNEQFF

v_gene: TRBV30
abundance: .
d_gene: .
j_gene: TRBJ2-1
CDR3nt: TGTGCCTGGAGACGCCCTGGGGGTCGCAATGAGCAGTTCTTC
CDR3aa: CAWRRPGGRNEQFF

v_gene: TRBV9
abundance: .
d_gene: .
j_gene: TRBJ2-2
CDR3nt: TGTGCCAGCAGCGTGGAAACCGGGGAGCTGTTTTTT
CDR3aa: CASSVETGELFF

v_gene: TRBV10-3
abundance: once
d_gene: TRBD2
j_gene: TRBJ2-3
CDR3nt: TGTGCCATCATAAGACGGGGGGGCACAGATACGCAGTATTTT
CDR3aa: CAIIRRGGTDTQYF

v_gene: TRBV20-1
abundance: .
d_gene: .
j_gene: TRBJ2-7
CDR3nt: TGCAGTGCTAGATCAACCTACGAGCAGTACTTC
CDR3aa: CSARSTYEQYF

v_gene: TRBV7-2
abundance: .
d_gene: .
j_gene: TRBJ1-2
CDR3nt: TGTGCCAGCAGCTTAGGCAGCCTCTATGGCTACACCTTC
CDR3aa: CASSLGSLYGYTF

v_gene: TRBV7-3
abundance: .
d_gene: TRBD1
j_gene: TRBJ2-6
CDR3nt: TGTGCCAGCAGCTTAAAGGGACAGGGTACTGGGGCCAACGTCCTGACTTTC
CDR3aa: CASSLKGQGTGANVLTF

v_gene: TRBV6-1
abundance: few
d_gene: TRBD1
j_gene: TRBJ1-2
CDR3nt: TGTGCCAGCAGTGAAGCGTATAGGGGGCGCGGCTACACCTTC
CDR3aa: CASSEAYRGRGYTF

v_gene: TRBV11-2
abundance: .
d_gene: TRBD2
j_gene: TRBJ2-5
CDR3nt: TGTGCCAGCAGCTCACAACTAGCGGGGGGGCTCGAGACCCAGTACTTC
CDR3aa: CASSSQLAGGLETQYF

v_gene: TRBV12-5
abundance: once
d_gene: .
j_gene: TRBJ1-5
CDR3nt: TGTGCTAGTGCCCCGAAGGTGAGCAATCAGCCCCAGCATTTT
CDR3aa: CASAPKVSNQPQHF

v_gene: TRBV19
abundance: .
d_gene: TRBD1
j_gene: TRBJ2-7
CDR3nt: TGTGCCAGTAGTGCGGGACAGGGGGGCTACGAGCAGTACTTC
CDR3aa: CASSAGQGGYEQYF

v_gene: TRBV28
abundance: .
d_gene: TRBD2
j_gene: TRBJ2-5
CDR3nt: TGTGCCAGCAGCCCGGGACTAGCGGGGGCCTACGGAGAGACCCAGTACTTC
CDR3aa: CASSPGLAGAYGETQYF

v_gene: TRBV4-1
abundance: .
d_gene: .
j_gene: TRBJ2-1
CDR3nt: TGCGCCAGCAGCCAAGACGCCAGGGCACACTACAATGAGCAGTTCTTC
CDR3aa: CASSQDARAHYNEQFF

v_gene: TRBV28
abundance: .
d_gene: .
j_gene: TRBJ2-3
CDR3nt: TGTGCCAGCAGTTTGGCAGGGAAGGGAGATACGCAGTATTTT
CDR3aa: CASSLAGKGDTQYF

v_gene: TRBV19
abundance: .
d_gene: .
j_gene: TRBJ1-1
CDR3nt: TGTGCCAGTAGTCGAAACACAGGGCTAAACACTGAAGCTTTCTTT
CDR3aa: CASSRNTGLNTEAFF

v_gene: TRBV28
abundance: .
d_gene: .
j_gene: TRBJ1-2
CDR3nt: TGTGCCAGCAAGCTACAAGGAGGCTACACCTTC
CDR3aa: CASKLQGGYTF

v_gene: TRBV27
abundance: .
d_gene: .
j_gene: TRBJ1-2
CDR3nt: TGTGCCACCCGGTCTGTTGGGGATAACTATGGCTACACCTTC
CDR3aa: CATRSVGDNYGYTF

v_gene: TRBV4-1
abundance: once
d_gene: TRBD1
j_gene: TRBJ2-7
CDR3nt: TGCGCCAGCAGCCCGAGGACAGGGGGCACCTACGAGCAGTACTTC
CDR3aa: CASSPRTGGTYEQYF

v_gene: TRBV6-5
abundance: .
d_gene: TRBD1
j_gene: TRBJ1-2
CDR3nt: TGTGCCAGCAGTTCAGGGGGACTCTATGGCTACACCTTC
CDR3aa: CASSSGGLYGYTF

v_gene: TRBV7-2
abundance: .
d_gene: .
j_gene: TRBJ2-2
CDR3nt: TGTGCCAGCAGCTCGGCAGCGAACACCGGGGAGCTGTTTTTT
CDR3aa: CASSSAANTGELFF

v_gene: TRBV5-1
abundance: .
d_gene: .
j_gene: TRBJ1-4
CDR3nt: TGCGCCAGCAGCCCCAGGTGGAATGAAAAACTGTTTTTT
CDR3aa: CASSPRWNEKLFF

v_gene: TRBV28
abundance: .
d_gene: TRBD1
j_gene: TRBJ2-7
CDR3nt: TGTGCCAGCAGTTTGGGAGACAGGGACTACGAGCAGTACTTC
CDR3aa: CASSLGDRDYEQYF

v_gene: TRBV9
abundance: .
d_gene: .
j_gene: TRBJ2-7
CDR3nt: TGTGCCAGCAGCGGCGGGGGCGGTTACGAGCAGTACTTC
CDR3aa: CASSGGGGYEQYF

v_gene: TRBV5-4
abundance: .
d_gene: TRBD1
j_gene: TRBJ1-1
CDR3nt: TGTGCCAGCGCCCGGGACAGGGCGAATGAAGCTTTCTTT
CDR3aa: CASARDRANEAFF

v_gene: TRBV18
abundance: .
d_gene: .
j_gene: TRBJ1-3
CDR3nt: TGTGCCAGCTCGGCGGGACGGAGCCAAAACACCATATATTTT
CDR3aa: CASSAGRSQNTIYF

v_gene: TRBV6-5
abundance: .
d_gene: TRBD1
j_gene: TRBJ1-1
CDR3nt: TGTGCCAGTAGCTCGGGACAGACAAGCATGGGAGCTTTCTTT
CDR3aa: CASSSGQTSMGAFF

v_gene: TRBV7-9
abundance: .
d_gene: .
j_gene: TRBJ2-3
CDR3nt: TGTGCCAGCAGCTCCATCCCTACAGGGGACTTTACAGATACGCAGTATTTT
CDR3aa: CASSSIPTGDFTDTQYF

v_gene: TRBV18
abundance: few
d_gene: .
j_gene: TRBJ2-7
CDR3nt: TGTGCCAGCTCCACCCGCGCAGGAGGTGGCGAGCAGTACTTC
CDR3aa: CASSTRAGGGEQYF

v_gene: TRBV5-1
abundance: .
d_gene: TRBD2
j_gene: TRBJ2-5
CDR3nt: TGCGCCAGCAGCTTGGCCCCTAGCGGGGGACTACAAGAGACCCAGTACTTC
CDR3aa: CASSLAPSGGLQETQYF

v_gene: TRBV6-5
abundance: .
d_gene: TRBD2
j_gene: TRBJ2-3
CDR3nt: TGTGCCAGCAGTACGGGAGGGGTCACAGATACGCAGTATTTT
CDR3aa: CASSTGGVTDTQYF

v_gene: TRBV6-4
abundance: .
d_gene: .
j_gene: TRBJ2-3
CDR3nt: TGTGCCAGCAGTGTTAGCGGTTTAGCGGATACGCAGTATTTT
CDR3aa: CASSVSGLADTQYF

v_gene: TRBV10-2
abundance: few
d_gene: .
j_gene: TRBJ1-2
CDR3nt: TGCGCCAGCCGGGGCAGGGACTATGGCTATGGCTACACCTTC
CDR3aa: CASRGRDYGYGYTF

v_gene: TRBV7-3
abundance: .
d_gene: .
j_gene: TRBJ2-7
CDR3nt: TGTGCCAGCAGCTCCTCAGGGGGGTACGAGCAGTACTTC
CDR3aa: CASSSSGGYEQYF

v_gene: TRBV27
abundance: .
d_gene: .
j_gene: TRBJ1-5
CDR3nt: TGTGCCAGCAGTTTATCGTGGGGGGGGAATCAGCCCCAGCATTTT
CDR3aa: CASSLSWGGNQPQHF

v_gene: TRBV2
abundance: once
d_gene: .
j_gene: TRBJ1-3
CDR3nt: TGTGCCAGCAGTGAATGGCGCCTCAGCTCTGGAAACACCATATATTTT
CDR3aa: CASSEWRLSSGNTIYF

v_gene: TRBV14
abundance: .
d_gene: .
j_gene: TRBJ1-1
CDR3nt: TGTGCCAGCAGCCAGGCTCCCGGGATCACTGAAGCTTTCTTT
CDR3aa: CASSQAPGITEAFF

v_gene: TRBV7-2
abundance: .
d_gene: .
j_gene: TRBJ2-5
CDR3nt: TGTGCCAGCAGCTCGATTCGCCAAGAGACCCAGTACTTC
CDR3aa: CASSSIRQETQYF

v_gene: TRBV2
abundance: .
d_gene: TRBD2
j_gene: TRBJ2-7
CDR3nt: TGTGCCAGCAGTGAAGGGATACCTAGCGGGGGGAAGTACGAGCAGTACTTC
CDR3aa: CASSEGIPSGGKYEQYF

v_gene: TRBV5-6
abundance: .
d_gene: .
j_gene: TRBJ1-2
CDR3nt: TGTGCCAGCAGCTTGGGCAGCTATGGCTACACCTTC
CDR3aa: CASSLGSYGYTF

v_gene: TRBV30
abundance: .
d_gene: TRBD1
j_gene: TRBJ2-7
CDR3nt: TGTGCCTGGATGAGTCAGGGGGTCCACGAGCAGTACTTC
CDR3aa: CAWMSQGVHEQYF

v_gene: TRBV11-2
abundance: .
d_gene: .
j_gene: TRBJ2-2
CDR3nt: TGTGCCAGCAGCTTAGGAACGGGCAACACCGGGGAGCTGTTTTTT
CDR3aa: CASSLGTGNTGELFF

v_gene: TRBV27
abundance: once
d_gene: TRBD1
j_gene: TRBJ1-4
CDR3nt: TGTGCCACGGGACCTTCAGGGGGCGAGGAAAAACTGTTTTTT
CDR3aa: CATGPSGGEEKLFF

v_gene: TRBV19
abundance: .
d_gene: .
j_gene: TRBJ2-7
CDR3nt: TGTGCCAGTAGATCTGGGGCCTCGGACGAGCAGTACTTC
CDR3aa: CASRSGASDEQYF

v_gene: TRBV19
abundance: .
d_gene: .
j_gene: TRBJ2-7
CDR3nt: TGTGCCAGTAGTATAGATCACGGCACCCCCGGCCCCTACGAGCAGTACTTC
CDR3aa: CASSIDHGTPGPYEQYF

v_gene: TRBV5-4
abundance: once
d_gene: .
j_gene: TRBJ1-6
CDR3nt: TGTGCCAGCAGCTCCTTCGGGACGGGAAGGAATTCACCCCTCCACTTT
CDR3aa: CASSSFGTGRNSPLHF